The next 15 T cell receptor beta chains were all read from a single sample in a study of early T cells in non-severe SARS-CoV-2 infection. In TCRdb, the 5' RACE reads were re-called with MiXCR into one record per CDR3 protein. The table records 98,000 or so distinct CDR3 sequences, around 10% of them present only once. Sequencing was performed on whole blood. The receptors come from an adult who was a healthcare worker with PCR-confirmed SARS-CoV-2 infection or an uninfected control (not recorded which).

In its sample, this clonotype was seen many times. V usage is TRBV19 and J usage is TRBJ1-5; weak D call: TRBD1 (6 bases). Looked up from germline, CDR1 is LNHDA and CDR2 is SQIVND (reference sequence). The CDR3 covers 14 residues. The V and J ends lost 4 bases and 6 bases respectively, with 13 bases between them. CDR3 loop: CASSKLEGGQPQHF. In nucleotides, the CDR3 is TGTGCCAGTAGTAAATTGGAGGGGGGTCAGCCCCAGCATTTT.

CDR3 DNA sequence: TGTGCCAGCCGGGCTAGCGGGAGAAAAACGGGGGAGCTGTTTTTT. Amino acid sequence: CASRASGRKTGELFF. The rearrangement uses TRBV7-9 and TRBJ2-2; 10 nucleotides align to TRBD2. Germline values: CDR1 SEHNR, CDR2 FQNEAQ (reference sequence). The CDR3 loop spans 15 amino acids. Losses at the gene ends were 8 bases for V and 8 bases for J; bases not matched to a gene: 11.

This clonotype was recorded many times. This sequence joins TRBV19 and TRBJ1-2; possibly TRBD1 for D (5 bases). Germline V CDR1 and CDR2: LNHDA, SQIVND (reference sequence). This CDR3 has 15 amino acids. The V end was cut by 3 bases, the J end by 2 bases, with 13 bases between. DNA of the CDR3: TGTGCCAGTAGTATCGGGGCTGTCCAAAACTATGGCTACACCTTC. Its protein product is CASSIGAVQNYGYTF.

This sequence joins TRBV2 and TRBJ2-7; 7 nucleotides align to TRBD1. V shed 6 bases and J 1 base; nucleotides not matched to a gene: 3. The CDR3 extends over 13 amino acids. Germline-derived CDR1 and CDR2 are SNHLY and FYNNEI. The CDR3 DNA is TGTGCCAGCAGCTACAGGGGTTCCTACGAGCAGTACTTC. Protein sequence: CASSYRGSYEQYF.

This clonotype was seen just once. A junction boundary mismatches the germline segment, possibly from a read error. DNA of the CDR3: TGCGCCAGCAGCTTGGACTACGGGCAGTACTTC. It yields the protein CASSLDYGQYF. This chain joins TRBV5-1 and TRBJ2-7, with D uncertain. Looked up from germline, CDR1 is SGHRS and CDR2 is YFSETQ. This CDR3 is built from 11 residues. The whole variable domain, remainder taken from reference TRBV5-1 and TRBJ2-7, is KAGVTQTPRYLIKTRGQQVTLSCSPISGHRSVSWYQQTPGQGLQFLFEYFSETQRNKGNFPGRFSGRQFSNSRSEMNVSTLELGDSALYLCASSLDYGQYFGPGTRLTVT.

The rearrangement links TRBV6-5 to TRBJ1-6; the D gene is possibly TRBD1 (5 bases). This CDR3 is built from 18 residues. V was pared by 3 bases and J by 0 bases, with 15 bases between. Germline CDR1 and CDR2: MNHEY and SVGAGI. CDR3 region: CASSYSTGGSSYNSPLHF. The CDR3, as DNA: TGTGCCAGCAGTTATAGTACCGGGGGGAGCTCCTATAATTCACCCCTCCACTTT.

The rearrangement joins TRBV7-6 to TRBJ2-4, with D tentatively TRBD1 or TRBD2 (5 bases each). CDR1 SGHVS and CDR2 FNYEAQ come from the germline V gene. CDR3 length equals 14 residues. Trimming removed 5 bases from V and 4 bases from J, with 12 bases in between. The CDR3 sequence is CASSQGREKNIQYF. As DNA, the CDR3 is TGTGCCAGCAGCCAGGGACGGGAAAAAAACATTCAGTACTTC.

The CDR3 loop reads CASSKSQGTQYF. The CDR3 nucleotides are TGTGCCAGCTCAAAGTCGCAGGGGACCCAGTACTTC. The rearrangement uses TRBV18 and TRBJ2-5, with D perhaps matching TRBD1 (5 bases). The CDR3 sequence is 12 residues long. Trimming shortened V by 5 bases and J by 7 bases, and 11 bases separated the two germline ends. Germline V gene sequence: CDR1 KGHSH, CDR2 LQKENI.

This clonotype was counted many times. This rearrangement joins TRBV4-1 to TRBJ1-5; D is uncertain. This CDR3 comprises 16 residues. CDR1 is MGHRA and CDR2 is YSYEKL in the germline V gene. V lost 1 base to trimming and J lost 3 bases, with 13 bases between them. This CDR3 reads CASSQVGSSNNQPQHF. The CDR3 DNA reads as TGCGCCAGCAGCCAAGTTGGGTCCTCCAACAATCAGCCCCAGCATTTT.

This clonotype was seen more than once but under ten times. J is TRBJ2-7 and V is TRBV6-6; D unresolved. Germline V CDR1 and CDR2: MNHNY, SVGAGI (reference sequence). Trimming stripped 2 bases from V and 3 bases from J, with 11 bases between. This CDR3 has 14 residues. The CDR3 protein is CASSYPPGSYEQYF. In DNA, the CDR3 is TGTGCCAGCAGTTACCCCCCCGGCAGCTACGAGCAGTACTTC.

The J gene is TRBJ2-2, the V gene TRBV6-5; 15 positions agree with TRBD2. Trimming took 7 bases from V and 7 from J; bases not matched to a gene: 10. Germline V gene sequence: CDR1 MNHEY, CDR2 SVGAGI. This CDR3 spans 17 amino acids. This chain's CDR3 is CASTHGLAGGPIGELFF. DNA for the CDR3: TGTGCCAGCACCCACGGACTAGCGGGAGGGCCAATCGGGGAGCTGTTTTTT.

In this sample, this clonotype turned up a few times. The V gene is TRBV11-3, the J gene TRBJ1-2, with 7 bases fitting TRBD1. CDR1 and CDR2 (germline): SGHNT, YENEEA. V gave up 5 bases and J gave up 2 bases; unmatched junction bases: 2. CDR3 length equals 13 residues. The CDR3 is CASSPTGNYGYTF. CDR3 coding DNA: TGTGCCAGCAGCCCGACAGGGAACTATGGCTACACCTTC.

The rearrangement uses TRBV5-5 and TRBJ2-3; 8 bases are a match to TRBD2. The CDR3 has 13 residues. Germline V lookup: CDR1 SGHKS, CDR2 YYEKEE (reference sequence). The V gene end was trimmed by 5 bases and the J gene end by 6 bases; junction bases not matched to a gene: 5. CDR3: CASRPPSGDTQYF. The CDR3 nucleotides read TGTGCCAGCAGACCCCCTAGCGGGGATACGCAGTATTTT. Full variable domain (rest looked up from reference TRBV5-5 and TRBJ2-3): DAGVTQSPTHLIKTRGQQVTLRCSPISGHKSVSWYQQVLGQGPQFIFQYYEKEERGRGNFPDRFSARQFPNYSSELNVNALLLGDSALYLCASRPPSGDTQYFGPGTRLTVL.

This clonotype came up a few times. The rearrangement uses TRBV27 and TRBJ2-7; tentatively, D is TRBD1 (5 bases). Trimming cost V 4 bases and J 5 bases, with 6 bases left between them. The CDR3 consists of 11 residues. CDR1 MNHEY and CDR2 SMNVEV come from the germline V gene (reference sequence). For the CDR3, the DNA is TGTGCCAGCAGTTGGGGCGACGAGCAGTACTTC. It codes for CASSWGDEQYF.

Ten or more counts support this clonotype. This chain links TRBV11-2 with TRBJ2-6; no firm D call. Germline lookup yields CDR1 SGHAT and CDR2 FQNNGV. The CDR3 extends over 11 amino acids. Trimming took off 8 bases at V and 1 base at J, with 0 bases between the two ends. The DNA of the CDR3 is TGTGCCAGCTCTGGGGCCAACGTCCTGACTTTC. Translation: CASSGANVLTF.